This T cell receptor beta chain was sequenced in a study of human T cells and chemical hapten exposure. The wider study: Patch testing placed 0.01% DPC on the upper back, with readings at 6 days.

Time point here: patch test 1, 2 weeks after DPC sensitization. Sample treatment: therapeutic diphenylcyclopropenone sensitization with weekly scalp DPC. Regarding this clonotype: The antigen remains undetermined.

Attachment of unique molecular identifiers to individual cDNA molecules was performed in the library. MiXCR, run by TCRdb on the RACE reads, gives a single entry per CDR3 protein. This sample has approximately 82,000 distinct CDR3 sequences; 10% occur once, and the top ten carry less than 2.5%. The CDR3 is 15 residues long. After removal of 1 base from V and 2 bases from J, the junction contained 4 bases not matched to a gene. Germline CDR1 LGHNA, CDR2 YSLEER. Findings of the study overall: All donors were alopecia patients, so their immunity may differ from that of healthy people.

The TCR was taken from a man in his forties with alopecia areata. Some clones in this sample may be carry-over from other donors' samples. This chain joins TRBV4-3 and TRBJ2-5; TRBD2 agrees at 7 bases. The sample in question was whole blood, obtained in connection with sensitization to the hapten diphenylcyclopropenone (DPC). The chain's CDR3 is CASSQGTGGQETQYF. The CDR3 DNA is TGCGCCAGCAGCCAAGGAACGGGAGGTCAAGAGACCCAGTACTTC.